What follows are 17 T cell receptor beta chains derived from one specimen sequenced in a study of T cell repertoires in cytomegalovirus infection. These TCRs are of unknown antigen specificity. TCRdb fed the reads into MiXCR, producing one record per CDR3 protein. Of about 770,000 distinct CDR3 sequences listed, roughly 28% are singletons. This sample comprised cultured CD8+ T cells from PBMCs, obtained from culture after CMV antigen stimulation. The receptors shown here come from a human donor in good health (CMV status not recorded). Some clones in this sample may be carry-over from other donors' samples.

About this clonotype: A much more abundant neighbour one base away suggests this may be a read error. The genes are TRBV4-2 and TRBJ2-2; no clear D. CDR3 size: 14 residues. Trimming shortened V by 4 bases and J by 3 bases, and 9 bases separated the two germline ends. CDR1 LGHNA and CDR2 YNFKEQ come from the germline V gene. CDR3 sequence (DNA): TGTGCCAGCAGCCTGTACTGGGACACCGGGGAGCTGTTTTTT. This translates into CASSLYWDTGELFF.

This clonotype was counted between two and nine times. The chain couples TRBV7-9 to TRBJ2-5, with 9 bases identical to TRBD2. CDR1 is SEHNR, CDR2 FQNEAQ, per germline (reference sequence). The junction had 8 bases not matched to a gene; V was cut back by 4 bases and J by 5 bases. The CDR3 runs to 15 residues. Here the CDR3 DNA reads TGTGCCAGCAGCTCCATAGCGGGGGCGGAGGAGACCCAGTACTTC. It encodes CASSSIAGAEETQYF.

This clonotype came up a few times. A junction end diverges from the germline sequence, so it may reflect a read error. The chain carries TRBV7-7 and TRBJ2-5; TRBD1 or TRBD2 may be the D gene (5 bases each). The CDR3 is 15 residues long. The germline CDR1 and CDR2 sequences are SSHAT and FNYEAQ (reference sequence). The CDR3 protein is CASSLWVGAQETQYF. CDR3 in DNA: TGTGCTAGCAGCTTATGGGTCGGGGCCCAAGAGACCCAGTACTTC.

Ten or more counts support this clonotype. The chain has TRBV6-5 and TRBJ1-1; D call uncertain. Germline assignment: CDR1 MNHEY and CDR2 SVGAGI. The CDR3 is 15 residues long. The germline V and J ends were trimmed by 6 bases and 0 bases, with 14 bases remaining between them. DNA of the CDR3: TGTGCCAGCAGGGAGGGCATTATTATGAACACTGAAGCTTTCTTT. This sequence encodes CASREGIIMNTEAFF.

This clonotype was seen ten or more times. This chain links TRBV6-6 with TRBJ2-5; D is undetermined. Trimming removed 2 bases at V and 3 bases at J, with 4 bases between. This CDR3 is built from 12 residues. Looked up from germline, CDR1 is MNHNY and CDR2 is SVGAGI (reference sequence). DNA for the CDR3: TGTGCCAGCAGTTACCCGGAAGAGACCCAGTACTTC. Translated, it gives CASSYPEETQYF.

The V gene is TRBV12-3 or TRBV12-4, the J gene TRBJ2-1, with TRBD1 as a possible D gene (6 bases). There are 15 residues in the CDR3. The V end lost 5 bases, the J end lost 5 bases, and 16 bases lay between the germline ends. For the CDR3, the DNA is TGTGCCAGCAGTCGAGTGTCAGGGGCAAACAATGAGCAGTTCTTC. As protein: CASSRVSGANNEQFF.

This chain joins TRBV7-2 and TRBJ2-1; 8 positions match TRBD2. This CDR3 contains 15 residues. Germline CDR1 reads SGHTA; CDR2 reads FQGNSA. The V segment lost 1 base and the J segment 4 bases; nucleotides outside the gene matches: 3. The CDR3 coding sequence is TGTGCCAGCAGCTTAGTCGGGGGGGAGTACAATGAGCAGTTCTTC. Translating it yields CASSLVGGEYNEQFF.

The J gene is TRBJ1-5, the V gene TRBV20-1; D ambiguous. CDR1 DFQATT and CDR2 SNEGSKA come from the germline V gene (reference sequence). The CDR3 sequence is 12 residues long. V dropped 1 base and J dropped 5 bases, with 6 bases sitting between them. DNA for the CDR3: TGCAGTGCTAGAGGAGCGTATCAGCCCCAGCATTTT. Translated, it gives CSARGAYQPQHF.

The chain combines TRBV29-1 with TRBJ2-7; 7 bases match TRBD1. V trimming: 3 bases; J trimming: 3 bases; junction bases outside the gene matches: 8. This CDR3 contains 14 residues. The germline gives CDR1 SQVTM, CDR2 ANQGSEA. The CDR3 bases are TGCAGCGTTGACCGCACCGGGACAGACTACGAGCAGTACTTC. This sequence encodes CSVDRTGTDYEQYF.

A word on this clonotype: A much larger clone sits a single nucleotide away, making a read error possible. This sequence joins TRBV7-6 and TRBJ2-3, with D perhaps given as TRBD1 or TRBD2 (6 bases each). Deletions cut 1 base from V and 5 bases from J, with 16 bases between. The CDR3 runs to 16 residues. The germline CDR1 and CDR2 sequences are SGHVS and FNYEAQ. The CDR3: CASSLEVSRGGDTQYF. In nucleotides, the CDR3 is TGTGCCAGCAGCTTAGAGGTTAGCAGGGGAGGAGATACGCAGTATTTT.

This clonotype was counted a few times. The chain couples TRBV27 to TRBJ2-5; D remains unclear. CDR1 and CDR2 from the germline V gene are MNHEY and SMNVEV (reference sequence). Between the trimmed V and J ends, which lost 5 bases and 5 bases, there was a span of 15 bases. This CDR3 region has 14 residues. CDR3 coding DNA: TGTGCCAGCAGTCGAGACCTCCAGTGGGAGACCCAGTACTTC. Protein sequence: CASSRDLQWETQYF.

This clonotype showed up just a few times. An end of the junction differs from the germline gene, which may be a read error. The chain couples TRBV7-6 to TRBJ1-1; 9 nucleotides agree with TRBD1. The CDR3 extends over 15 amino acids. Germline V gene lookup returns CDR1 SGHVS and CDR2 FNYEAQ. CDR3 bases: TGTGTCAGCAGCTTGGAGACAGGGGGAAACACTGAAGCTTTCTTT. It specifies CVSSLETGGNTEAFF.

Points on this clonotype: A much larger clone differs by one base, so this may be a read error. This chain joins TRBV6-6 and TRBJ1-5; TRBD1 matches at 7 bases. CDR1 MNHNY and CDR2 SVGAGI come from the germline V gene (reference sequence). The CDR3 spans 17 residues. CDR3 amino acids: CASRPGQRLYSNQPQQF. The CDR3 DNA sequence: TGTGCCAGCAGGCCGGGACAGAGACTTTATAGCAATCAGCCCCAGCAATTT.

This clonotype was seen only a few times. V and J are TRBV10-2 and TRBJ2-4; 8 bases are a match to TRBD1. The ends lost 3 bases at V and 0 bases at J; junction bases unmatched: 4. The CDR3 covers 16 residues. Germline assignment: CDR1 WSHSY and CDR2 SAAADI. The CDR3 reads CASSDQQGGAKNIQYF. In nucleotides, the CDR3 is TGCGCCAGCAGTGATCAACAGGGGGGAGCCAAAAACATTCAGTACTTC.

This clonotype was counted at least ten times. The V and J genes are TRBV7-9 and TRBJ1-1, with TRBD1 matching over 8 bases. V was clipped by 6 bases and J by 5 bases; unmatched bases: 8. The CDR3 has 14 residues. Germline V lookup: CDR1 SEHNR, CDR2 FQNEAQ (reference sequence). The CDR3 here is CASSPPRGLTEAFF. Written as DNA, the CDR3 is TGTGCCAGCAGTCCTCCCAGGGGGCTTACTGAAGCTTTCTTT.

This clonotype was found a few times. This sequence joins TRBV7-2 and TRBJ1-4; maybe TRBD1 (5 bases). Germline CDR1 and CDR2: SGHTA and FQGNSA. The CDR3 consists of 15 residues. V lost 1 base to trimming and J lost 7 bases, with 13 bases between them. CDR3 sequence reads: CASSLVEGRGEKLFF. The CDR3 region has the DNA TGTGCCAGCAGCTTAGTGGAGGGGCGCGGTGAAAAACTGTTTTTT.

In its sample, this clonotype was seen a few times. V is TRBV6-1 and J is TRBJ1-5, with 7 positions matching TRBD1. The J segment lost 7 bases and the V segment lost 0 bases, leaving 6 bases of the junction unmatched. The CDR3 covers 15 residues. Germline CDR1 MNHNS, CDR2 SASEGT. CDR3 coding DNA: TGTGCCAGCAGTGAAGCGGTGACAGGGAACCAGCCCCAGCATTTT. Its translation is CASSEAVTGNQPQHF.